This T cell receptor beta chain comes out of a study of shared clonotypes between healthy human individuals. Overall study results and limits: Only blood was sampled; tissue repertoires likely differ. Shared clonotypes across all four donors exceeded non-shared ones in generation probability.

The data were produced by immunoSEQ multiplex PCR, yet TCRdb's version contains in-frame clones alone and is incomplete. Seen here are a few hundred thousand clones, just over 65% observed once, and the top ten hold roughly 11%. Trimming took 3 bases from V and 0 from J, leaving 9 bases between them. CDR3 size: 14 residues. Germline V gene lookup returns CDR1 SGHAT and CDR2 FQNNGV. Concerning this clone: The antigen remains unidentified. Different DNA sequences within this sample yield the same CDR3.

The source of this sequence is a man aged 25-40 years in good health. This rearrangement joins TRBV11-2 to TRBJ2-7, with TRBD2 as a possible D gene (6 bases). The specimen was memory CD4+ T cells sorted from blood. Noted subset: CD45RA-negative fraction. The CDR3 reads CASSFLGGSYEQYF. CDR3 sequence (DNA): TGTGCCAGCAGCTTCCTCGGGGGCTCCTACGAGCAGTACTTC.